These 5 T cell receptor beta chains were all obtained from the same sample, sequenced in a study of regulatory T cells in long-lasting Graves disease. With iRepertoire HTBI primers and Arm-PCR of CDR3 regions, TCR beta libraries were built. In TCRdb, the multiplex PCR reads were re-called with MiXCR into one record per CDR3 protein. The sample has 500,000 to 700,000 distinct CDR3 sequences; around 30% are singletons. Stated time point: persistent/refractory GD, antithyroid drugs over 5 years with positive TRAb. PBMC-extracted RNA yielded the TCR library. Sequences were derived from peripheral blood mononuclear cells (PBMCs), sampled when the disease was refractory, from a patient treated with antithyroid drugs. The receptors were sampled from a female donor with Graves disease.

This chain uses TRBV6-1 with TRBJ2-7, with D perhaps TRBD2 (6 bases). Trimming shortened V by 6 bases and J by 0 bases, and 18 bases separated the two germline ends. CDR3 length: 16 residues. Germline lookup yields CDR1 MNHNS and CDR2 SASEGT. The CDR3 sequence: CASSPGERASSYEQYF. The CDR3 region has the DNA TGTGCCAGCAGCCCCGGGGAGCGGGCGAGCTCCTACGAGCAGTACTTC.

The rearrangement links TRBV15 to TRBJ1-5; possibly TRBD1 for D (6 bases). V was shortened by 3 bases and J by 4 bases, with 19 bases between the two germline ends. CDR1 is LNHNV and CDR2 is YYDKDF in the germline V gene (reference sequence). The CDR3 runs to 17 residues. The CDR3 loop reads CATSRESGQRVNQPQHF. The CDR3 nucleotides are TGTGCCACCAGCAGGGAAAGTGGACAGCGGGTGAATCAGCCCCAGCATTTT. Full variable domain (outside the CDR3, taken from reference TRBV15 and TRBJ1-5): DAMVIQNPRYQVTQFGKPVTLSCSQTLNHNVMYWYQQKSSQAPKLLFHYYDKDFNNEADTPDNFQSRRPNTSFCFLDIRSPGLGDTAMYLCATSRESGQRVNQPQHFGDGTRLSIL.

V usage is TRBV10-3 and J usage is TRBJ1-5; possible D gene TRBD1, 6 bases. The CDR3 has 16 amino acids. Germline assignment: CDR1 ENHRY and CDR2 SYGVKD. Trimming took 10 bases from V and 4 from J, leaving 23 bases between them. Written as DNA, the CDR3 is TGTGCCACGGGGGCTGGGGGAGGAAACTGGAATCAGCCCCAGCATTTT. Protein: CATGAGGGNWNQPQHF.

V usage is TRBV27 and J usage is TRBJ2-1; D is unclear. The germline gives CDR1 MNHEY, CDR2 SMNVEV (reference sequence). The length of the CDR3 is 16 residues. Trimming took off 0 bases at V and 2 bases at J, with 11 bases between the two ends. In DNA form, the CDR3 reads TGTGCCAGCAGTTTATCAGGCGCGAACGCCTACAATGAGCAGTTCTTC. It is translated as CASSLSGANAYNEQFF.

This clonotype was observed a few times. The chain employs TRBV11-3 and TRBJ2-5; TRBD2 might be the D (5 bases). V lost 3 bases and J 5 bases, leaving 16 bases between the germline ends. The CDR3 is 15 amino acids. Germline values: CDR1 SGHNT, CDR2 YENEEA. The CDR3 protein is CASSFGSGVGETQYF. In nucleotides, the CDR3 is TGTGCCAGCAGCTTTGGGAGCGGAGTGGGGGAGACCCAGTACTTC. The full variable domain, with the rest looked up from reference TRBV11-3 and TRBJ2-5, is EAGVVQSPRYKIIEKKQPVAFWCNPISGHNTLYWYLQNLGQGPELLIRYENEEAVDDSQLPKDRFSAERLKGVDSTLKIQPAELGDSAVYLCASSFGSGVGETQYFGPGTRLLVL.